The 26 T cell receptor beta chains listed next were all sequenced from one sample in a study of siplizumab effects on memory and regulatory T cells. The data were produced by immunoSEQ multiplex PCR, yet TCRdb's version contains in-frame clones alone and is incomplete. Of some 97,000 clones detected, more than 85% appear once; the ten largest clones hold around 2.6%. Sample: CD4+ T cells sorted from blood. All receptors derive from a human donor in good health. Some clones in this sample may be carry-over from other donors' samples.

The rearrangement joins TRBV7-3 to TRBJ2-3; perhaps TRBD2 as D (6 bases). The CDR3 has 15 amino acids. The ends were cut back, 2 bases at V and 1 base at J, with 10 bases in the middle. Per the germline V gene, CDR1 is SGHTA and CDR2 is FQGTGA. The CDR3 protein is CASSLFSSGTDTQYF. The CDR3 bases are TGTGCCAGCAGCTTATTTTCTAGCGGCACAGATACGCAGTATTTT.

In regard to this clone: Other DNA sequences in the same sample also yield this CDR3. CDR3 DNA sequence: TGTGCCACCAGCAGAGATCGGGGGCTTGAGCAGTTCTTC. Its protein is CATSRDRGLEQFF. The rearrangement uses TRBV15 and TRBJ2-1; D is possibly TRBD1 or TRBD2 (6 bases each). The CDR3 has 13 amino acids. The germline V and J ends were trimmed by 0 bases and 9 bases, with 9 bases remaining between them. Germline-derived CDR1 and CDR2 are LNHNV and YYDKDF (reference sequence).

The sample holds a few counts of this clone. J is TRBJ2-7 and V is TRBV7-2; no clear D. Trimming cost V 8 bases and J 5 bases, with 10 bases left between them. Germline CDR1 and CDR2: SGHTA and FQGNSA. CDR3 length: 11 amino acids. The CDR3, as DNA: TGTGCCAGCGCACGGTTGGACGAGCAGTACTTC. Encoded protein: CASARLDEQYF.

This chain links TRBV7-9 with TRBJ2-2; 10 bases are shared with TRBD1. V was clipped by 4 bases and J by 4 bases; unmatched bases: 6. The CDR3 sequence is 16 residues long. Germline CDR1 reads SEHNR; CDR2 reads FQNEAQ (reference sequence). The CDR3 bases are TGTGCCAGCAGCTCCGGGACAGGGGAATCCACCGGGGAGCTGTTTTTT. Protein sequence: CASSSGTGESTGELFF.

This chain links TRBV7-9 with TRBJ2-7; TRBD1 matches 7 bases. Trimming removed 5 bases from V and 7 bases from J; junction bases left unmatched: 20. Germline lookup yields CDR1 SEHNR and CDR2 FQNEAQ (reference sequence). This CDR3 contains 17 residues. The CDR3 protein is CASSPSSGGTESWEQYF. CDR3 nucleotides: TGTGCCAGCAGCCCCAGTTCAGGTGGGACAGAGAGTTGGGAGCAGTACTTC.

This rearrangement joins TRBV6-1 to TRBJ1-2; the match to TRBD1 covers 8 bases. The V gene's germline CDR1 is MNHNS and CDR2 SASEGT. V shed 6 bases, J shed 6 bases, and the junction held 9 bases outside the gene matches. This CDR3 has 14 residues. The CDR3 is CASRQMTGADGYTF. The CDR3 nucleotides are TGTGCCAGCAGGCAAATGACAGGGGCGGATGGCTACACCTTC.

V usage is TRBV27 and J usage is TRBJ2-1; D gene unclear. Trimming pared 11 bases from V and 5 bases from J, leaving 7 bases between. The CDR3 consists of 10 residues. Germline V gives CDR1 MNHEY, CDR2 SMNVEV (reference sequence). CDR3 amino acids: CAGINNEQFF. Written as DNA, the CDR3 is TGTGCCGGGATTAACAATGAGCAGTTCTTC.

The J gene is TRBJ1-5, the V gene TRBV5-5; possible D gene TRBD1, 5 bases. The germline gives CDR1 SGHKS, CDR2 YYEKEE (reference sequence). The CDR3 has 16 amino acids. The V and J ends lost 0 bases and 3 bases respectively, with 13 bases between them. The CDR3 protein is CASSLVGGWPNQPQHF. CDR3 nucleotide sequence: TGTGCCAGCAGCTTGGTTGGGGGGTGGCCCAATCAGCCCCAGCATTTT. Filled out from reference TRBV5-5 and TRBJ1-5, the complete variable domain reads DAGVTQSPTHLIKTRGQQVTLRCSPISGHKSVSWYQQVLGQGPQFIFQYYEKEERGRGNFPDRFSARQFPNYSSELNVNALLLGDSALYLCASSLVGGWPNQPQHFGDGTRLSIL.

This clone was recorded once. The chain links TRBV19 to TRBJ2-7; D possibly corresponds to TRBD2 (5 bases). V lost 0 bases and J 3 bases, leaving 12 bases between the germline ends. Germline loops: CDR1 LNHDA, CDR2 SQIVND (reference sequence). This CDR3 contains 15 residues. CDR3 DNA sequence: TGTGCCAGTAGTATAGATGGTCAGCGGAGCTACGAGCAGTACTTC. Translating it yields CASSIDGQRSYEQYF.

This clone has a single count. CDR3 sequence reads: CASSIYGYTF. As DNA, the CDR3 is TGTGCCAGCAGCATCTATGGCTACACCTTC. This chain joins TRBV21-1 and TRBJ1-2. TRBV21-1 is a documented pseudogene. CDR3 size: 10 residues.

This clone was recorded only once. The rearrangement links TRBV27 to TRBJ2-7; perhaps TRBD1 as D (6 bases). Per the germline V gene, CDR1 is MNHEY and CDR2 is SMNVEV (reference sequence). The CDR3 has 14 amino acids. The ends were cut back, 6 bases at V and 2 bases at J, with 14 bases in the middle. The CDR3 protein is CASSRTVGTYEQYF. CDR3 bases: TGTGCCAGCAGCAGGACAGTGGGGACCTACGAGCAGTACTTC.

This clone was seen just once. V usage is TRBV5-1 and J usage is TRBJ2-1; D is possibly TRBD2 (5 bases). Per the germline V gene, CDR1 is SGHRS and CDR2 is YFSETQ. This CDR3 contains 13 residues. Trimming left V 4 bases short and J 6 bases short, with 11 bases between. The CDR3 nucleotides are TGCGCCAGCAGCCGGGAACGGGTCAATGAGCAGTTCTTC. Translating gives CASSRERVNEQFF.

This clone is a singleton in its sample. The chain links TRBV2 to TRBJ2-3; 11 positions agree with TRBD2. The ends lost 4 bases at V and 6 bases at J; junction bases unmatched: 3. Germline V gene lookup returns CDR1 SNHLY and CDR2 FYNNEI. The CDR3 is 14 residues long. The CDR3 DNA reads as TGTGCCAGCAGTGTACTAGCGGGAGAGGATACGCAGTATTTT. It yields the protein CASSVLAGEDTQYF.

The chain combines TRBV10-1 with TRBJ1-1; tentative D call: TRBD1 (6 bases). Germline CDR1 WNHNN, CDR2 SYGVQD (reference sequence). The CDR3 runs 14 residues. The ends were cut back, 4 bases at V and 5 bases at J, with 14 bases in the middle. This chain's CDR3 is CASSGSRGMTEAFF. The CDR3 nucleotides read TGCGCCAGCAGTGGTTCCAGGGGTATGACTGAAGCTTTCTTT.

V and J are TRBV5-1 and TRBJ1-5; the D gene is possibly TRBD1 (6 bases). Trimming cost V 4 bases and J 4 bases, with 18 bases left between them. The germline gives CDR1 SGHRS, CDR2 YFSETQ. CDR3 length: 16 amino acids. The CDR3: CASSPQSTRGNQPQHF. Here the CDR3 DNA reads TGCGCCAGCAGCCCACAATCGACAAGGGGGAATCAGCCCCAGCATTTT.

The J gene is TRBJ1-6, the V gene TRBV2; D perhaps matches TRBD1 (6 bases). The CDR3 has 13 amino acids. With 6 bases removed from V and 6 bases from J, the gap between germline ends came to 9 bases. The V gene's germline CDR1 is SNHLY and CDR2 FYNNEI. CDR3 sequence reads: CASSGQLNSPLHF. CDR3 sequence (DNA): TGTGCCAGCAGCGGACAGCTTAATTCACCCCTCCACTTT.

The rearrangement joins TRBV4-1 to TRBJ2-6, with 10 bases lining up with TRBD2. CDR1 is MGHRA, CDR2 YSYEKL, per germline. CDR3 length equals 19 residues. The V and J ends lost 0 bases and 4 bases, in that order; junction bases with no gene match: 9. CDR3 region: CASSQDRLAGAPGANVLTF. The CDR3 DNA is TGCGCCAGCAGCCAAGATCGGCTAGCGGGAGCACCGGGGGCCAACGTCCTGACTTTC.

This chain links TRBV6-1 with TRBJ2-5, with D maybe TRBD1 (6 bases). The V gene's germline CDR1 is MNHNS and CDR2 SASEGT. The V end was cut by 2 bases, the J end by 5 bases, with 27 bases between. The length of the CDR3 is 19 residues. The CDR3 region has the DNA TGTGCCAGCAGTGAATTATCGGGGAGACTCAAAGGGGGTAGGGAGACCCAGTACTTC. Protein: CASSELSGRLKGGRETQYF.

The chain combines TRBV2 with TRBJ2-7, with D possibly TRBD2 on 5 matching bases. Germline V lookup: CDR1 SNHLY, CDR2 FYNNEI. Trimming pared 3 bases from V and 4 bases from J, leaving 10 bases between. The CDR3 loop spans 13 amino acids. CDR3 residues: CASSEDFSYEQYF. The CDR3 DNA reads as TGTGCCAGCAGTGAGGACTTCTCTTACGAGCAGTACTTC.

CDR3 sequence reads: CASSLQGSGANVLTF. The CDR3 nucleotides are TGCGCCAGCAGCTTGCAGGGCTCTGGGGCCAACGTCCTGACTTTC. The chain combines TRBV5-1 with TRBJ2-6; possibly TRBD1 for D (5 bases). The CDR3 extends over 15 amino acids. The V end was cut by 1 base, the J end by 0 bases, with 5 bases between. The germline CDR1 and CDR2 sequences are SGHRS and YFSETQ.

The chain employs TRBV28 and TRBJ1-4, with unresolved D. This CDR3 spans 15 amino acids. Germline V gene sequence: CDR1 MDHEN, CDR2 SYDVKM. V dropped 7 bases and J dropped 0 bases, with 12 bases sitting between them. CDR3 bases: TGTGCCAGCACCAAAGGGCGGACAACTAATGAAAAACTGTTTTTT. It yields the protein CASTKGRTTNEKLFF.

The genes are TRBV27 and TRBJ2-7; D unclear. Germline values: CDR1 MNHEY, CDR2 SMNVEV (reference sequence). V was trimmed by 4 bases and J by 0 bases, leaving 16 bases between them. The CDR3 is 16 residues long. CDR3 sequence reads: CASSSPGTASSYEQYF. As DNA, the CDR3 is TGTGCCAGCAGTTCCCCAGGCACGGCCAGCTCCTACGAGCAGTACTTC.

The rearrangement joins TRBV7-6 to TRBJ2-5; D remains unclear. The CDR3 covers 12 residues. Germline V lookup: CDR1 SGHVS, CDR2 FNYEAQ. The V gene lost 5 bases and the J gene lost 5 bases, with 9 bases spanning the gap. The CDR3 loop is CASSLFRETQYF. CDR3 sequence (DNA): TGTGCCAGCAGCCTTTTCCGGGAGACCCAGTACTTC. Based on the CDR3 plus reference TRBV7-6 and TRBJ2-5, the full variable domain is GAGVSQSPRYKVTKRGQDVALRCDPISGHVSLYWYRQALGQGPEFLTYFNYEAQQDKSGLPNDRFSAERPEGSISTLTIQRTEQRDSAMYRCASSLFRETQYFGPGTRLLVL.

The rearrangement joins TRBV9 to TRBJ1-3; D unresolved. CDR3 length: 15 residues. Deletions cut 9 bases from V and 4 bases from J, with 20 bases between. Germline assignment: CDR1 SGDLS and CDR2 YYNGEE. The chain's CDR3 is CATSRGNSLGNTIYF. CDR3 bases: TGTGCCACTTCTCGCGGGAACTCCCTCGGAAACACCATATATTTT.

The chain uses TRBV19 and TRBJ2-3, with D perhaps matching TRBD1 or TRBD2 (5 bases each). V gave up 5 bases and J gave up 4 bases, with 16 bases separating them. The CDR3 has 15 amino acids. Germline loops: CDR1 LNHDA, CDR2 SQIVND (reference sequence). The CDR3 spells CASSYINGASDTQYF. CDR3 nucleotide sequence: TGTGCCAGTAGTTACATAAACGGGGCTTCAGATACGCAGTATTTT.

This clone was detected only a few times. CDR3 sequence: CASSRGQRNTEAFF. The CDR3, as DNA: TGTGCCAGCAGCCGAGGACAGAGGAACACTGAAGCTTTCTTT. The gene calls are TRBV5-4 and TRBJ1-1; D might be TRBD1 (6 bases). Germline values: CDR1 SGHNT, CDR2 YYREEE (reference sequence). V lost 4 bases and J lost 1, with 11 bases in between. This CDR3 contains 14 residues.